Reported below is one T cell receptor (beta chain). TCRdb redid the calling of the 5' RACE reads with MiXCR, one entry per CDR3 protein. Of a few hundred thousand distinct CDR3 sequences in the sample, over 9.5% were seen once. Germline lookup yields CDR1 LNHDA and CDR2 SQIVND (reference sequence). V dropped 3 bases and J dropped 5; count of bases not matched to a gene: 3. The CDR3 extends over 15 amino acids. These data belong to a study of identical twins. V and J are TRBV19 and TRBJ2-5, with 13 bases aligning to TRBD2. Sequenced material: memory T cells sorted from blood. The source is a man aged 45 to 65 in good health. The DNA for the CDR3 is TGTGCCAGTAGTATTGGACTAGCGGGAGCTGAGACCCAGTACTTC. This gives the protein CASSIGLAGAETQYF.